These 12 T cell receptor beta chains came from one sample sequenced in a study of cytomegalovirus exposure and HLA in healthy donors. Repertoires were generated with immunoSEQ multiplex PCR, while TCRdb's copy carries only in-frame clones and drops some. The data contain 200,000 to 250,000 clones, 87% of them singletons. Sequenced input: PBMCs. These receptors came from a woman aged 18-35 years in good health and CMV-seropositive.

About this clone: Compared with germline, one end of the junction differs, possibly owing to a read error. The chain is built from TRBV2 and TRBJ1-4; D not certain. In germline, CDR1 is SNHLY, CDR2 FYNNEI. CDR3 length: 15 amino acids. The CDR3 DNA is TGTGCCAGCAGCGAAGGGCTTGCAACTAATGAAAAACTGTTTTTT. The encoded protein is CASSEGLATNEKLFF.

This clone has only one observation. The chain couples TRBV4-1 to TRBJ1-1; tentatively, D is TRBD1 (5 bases). This CDR3 is built from 15 residues. Germline lookup yields CDR1 MGHRA and CDR2 YSYEKL. Trimming took 4 bases from V and 5 from J, leaving 17 bases between them. The CDR3 protein is CASSPAEQGWTEAFF. The CDR3 nucleotides read TGCGCCAGCAGCCCTGCAGAGCAGGGCTGGACTGAAGCTTTCTTT.

The chain recombines TRBV21-1 with TRBJ1-1; the tabulated D call, TRBD1, remains unverified against the DNA. TRBV21-1 is a pseudogene locus. The CDR3 has 17 residues. The chain's CDR3 is CASSPLPPGQGNTEAFF. The CDR3 nucleotides read TGTGCCAGCAGCCCCCTGCCCCCGGGACAGGGGAACACTGAAGCTTTCTTT.

The chain combines TRBV19 with TRBJ1-2; TRBD1 might be the D (6 bases). The CDR3 is 14 residues long. The germline V gene encodes CDR1 LNHDA and CDR2 SQIVND (reference sequence). Trimming left V 4 bases short and J 8 bases short, with 17 bases between. The CDR3 DNA sequence: TGTGCCAGTAGTAGCCCCAACAGGGCCTCCGGCTACACCTTC. Protein sequence: CASSSPNRASGYTF.

The chain combines TRBV2 with TRBJ1-5; 7 nucleotides match TRBD1. Trimming cost V 1 base and J 7 bases; bases outside gene matches: 4. The CDR3 is 14 residues long. From germline, CDR1 is SNHLY and CDR2 FYNNEI. The CDR3 protein is CASSEGQGRQPQHF. The CDR3 region has the DNA TGTGCCAGCAGTGAAGGACAGGGAAGACAGCCCCAGCATTTT.

The table lists this clone with a count of one. The chain joins TRBV7-2 to TRBJ2-1, with 9 bases identical to TRBD2. J gave up 6 bases and V 5 bases, and 5 bases lay outside the gene matches. The CDR3 consists of 14 residues. Germline V gene sequence: CDR1 SGHTA, CDR2 FQGNSA. This CDR3 is CASSPTSGGNEQFF. DNA for the CDR3: TGTGCCAGCAGCCCGACTAGCGGTGGCAATGAGCAGTTCTTC.

The chain recombines TRBV19 with TRBJ2-5; a possible D gene is TRBD1 (6 bases). Germline loops: CDR1 LNHDA, CDR2 SQIVND (reference sequence). The CDR3 loop spans 14 amino acids. The V end lost 6 bases, the J end lost 5 bases, and 16 bases lay between the germline ends. The CDR3 DNA sequence: TGTGCCAGTAGGGGAGCAGGGGTTGGGGAGACCCAGTACTTC. It specifies CASRGAGVGETQYF.

V gene TRBV27 combines with J gene TRBJ2-7, with 9 bases lining up with TRBD1. Germline loops: CDR1 MNHEY, CDR2 SMNVEV (reference sequence). The CDR3 runs to 16 residues. V lost 5 bases, J lost 3 bases, and 11 bases stayed unmatched. The CDR3 DNA sequence: TGTGCCAGCAGTCTGCCCGGACAGGGGAGGATCTACGAGCAGTACTTC. Protein: CASSLPGQGRIYEQYF.

This clone came up once. The rearrangement links TRBV7-2 to TRBJ2-7; D perhaps matches TRBD2 (6 bases). Trimming shortened V by 6 bases and J by 3 bases, and 18 bases separated the two germline ends. Germline CDR1 and CDR2: SGHTA and FQGNSA. This CDR3 region has 15 residues. The CDR3 sequence: CASSPRPGLVYEQYF. The CDR3 DNA is TGTGCCAGCAGTCCCCGTCCGGGACTCGTCTACGAGCAGTACTTC.

V usage is TRBV18 and J usage is TRBJ2-7; maybe TRBD1 (6 bases). Trimming left V 6 bases short and J 3 bases short, with 12 bases between. The CDR3 runs 13 residues. Germline V gene lookup returns CDR1 KGHSH and CDR2 LQKENI. CDR3 in DNA: TGTGCCAGCTCCGGAGGACAGCTCTACGAGCAGTACTTC. Its translation is CASSGGQLYEQYF.

The chain uses TRBV7-3 and TRBJ2-1, with 9 bases fitting TRBD2. Germline V gives CDR1 SGHTA, CDR2 FQGTGA. CDR3 size: 18 residues. Trimming took 5 bases from V and 0 from J; bases not matched to a gene: 11. In nucleotides, the CDR3 is TGTGCCAGCAGCGCCAGCGGGAGGCCTTTGAGCTCCTACAATGAGCAGTTCTTC. Its translation is CASSASGRPLSSYNEQFF.

The J gene is TRBJ1-4, the V gene TRBV14; the D gene is possibly TRBD1 (5 bases). Germline V gives CDR1 SGHDN, CDR2 FVKESK. V lost 3 bases and J lost 7, with 15 bases in between. The CDR3 loop spans 15 amino acids. The CDR3 DNA is TGTGCCAGCAGCCAGCATGCGGGACGAGGTGAAAAACTGTTTTTT. Its protein product is CASSQHAGRGEKLFF.